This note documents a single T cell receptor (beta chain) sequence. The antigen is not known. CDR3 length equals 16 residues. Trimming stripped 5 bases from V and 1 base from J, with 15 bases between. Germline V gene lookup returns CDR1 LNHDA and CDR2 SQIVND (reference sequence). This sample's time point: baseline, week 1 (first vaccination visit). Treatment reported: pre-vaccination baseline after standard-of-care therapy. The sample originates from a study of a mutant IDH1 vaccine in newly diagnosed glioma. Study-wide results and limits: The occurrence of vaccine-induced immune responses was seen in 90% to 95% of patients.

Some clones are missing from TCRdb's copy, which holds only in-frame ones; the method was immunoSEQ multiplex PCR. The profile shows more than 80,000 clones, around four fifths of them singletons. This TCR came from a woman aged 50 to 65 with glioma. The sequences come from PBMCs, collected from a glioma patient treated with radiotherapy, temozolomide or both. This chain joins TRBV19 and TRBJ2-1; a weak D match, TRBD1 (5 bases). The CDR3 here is CASSPGFTGSYNEQFF. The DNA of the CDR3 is TGTGCCAGTAGTCCCGGATTTACAGGTTCCTACAATGAGCAGTTCTTC.